This section outlines one TCR beta chain sequence together with its context. Its antigen is not identified. This entry belongs to a study of shared clonotypes between healthy human individuals. About the study: Per donor, CD8 memory used one plate, CD8 naive used two, CD4 memory used three and CD4 naive used three.

This table comes from immunoSEQ multiplex PCR, and its TCRdb copy is limited to in-frame clones, with some not included. The data contain some 2,000,000 clones, almost 96% of them singletons. Study outcomes and limitations: The researchers took only blood, and tissue repertoires probably look different.

Germline assignment: CDR1 LGHNA and CDR2 YSLEER. The J segment lost 5 bases and the V segment lost 4 bases, leaving 7 bases of the junction unmatched. The CDR3 is 15 residues long. The donors were adults (healthy and HIV-negative) with no recent acute infections or vaccinations. The rearrangement uses TRBV4-3 and TRBJ2-2; 7 nucleotides line up with TRBD1. This clonotype was obtained from a man aged 18 to 35 in good health. Sequencing was performed on naive CD4+ T cells sorted from blood. Subset of the sample: CD45RA+ positively selected. The CDR3 coding sequence is TGCGCCAGCAGCCGCACAGGGGTTGGAACCGGGGAGCTGTTTTTT. Its protein product is CASSRTGVGTGELFF.